This record covers a single T cell receptor (beta chain). Its matching antigen is unknown. The sample comes from a study of T cell repertoires in cytomegalovirus infection. The CDR3 has 14 residues. Trimming left V 5 bases short and J 5 bases short, with 12 bases between. Germline V lookup: CDR1 MNHNS, CDR2 SASEGT. TCRdb used MiXCR to reprocess the reads, holding one entry per CDR3 protein. The sample holds around 900,000 distinct CDR3 sequences, 31% seen once. The receptor's source is a human donor in good health (CMV status not recorded). Some clones in this sample may be carry-over from other donors' samples. The starting material was cultured CD8+ T cells from PBMCs, obtained from culture after CMV antigen stimulation. J is TRBJ2-2 and V is TRBV6-1; D is ambiguous. CDR3 bases: TGTGCCAGCAGTATTCGGTCCGTTACCGGGGAGCTGTTTTTT. It codes for CASSIRSVTGELFF.